Listed here are 20 T cell receptor beta chains from one sample, sequenced in a study of CD8+ T cells in alopecia areata. Extracted from the samples, RNA was reverse transcribed into cDNA to serve as the sequencing template. Assay used: immunoSEQ multiplex PCR; TCRdb lists only in-frame clones, some missing. Of around 35,000 clones in the sample, roughly 53% were seen once. The sequencing sample was made of NKG2D-high CD8+ T cells sorted from blood. These receptors all come from a human donor with alopecia areata.

J is TRBJ2-7 and V is TRBV4-3; maybe TRBD2 (6 bases). Germline CDR1 reads LGHNA; CDR2 reads YSLEER. The CDR3 consists of 14 residues. V gave up 4 bases and J gave up 3 bases, with 13 bases separating them. The CDR3 loop is CASSPTWGDYEQYF. In DNA, the CDR3 is TGCGCCAGCAGCCCAACCTGGGGGGACTACGAGCAGTACTTC.

A word on this clone: Other DNA sequences within the sample encode an identical CDR3. The V call is TRBV4-2, the J call TRBJ2-5; possibly TRBD1 or TRBD2 for D (6 bases each). The CDR3 spans 16 residues. The V gene's germline CDR1 is LGHNA and CDR2 YNFKEQ. V was pared by 5 bases and J by 4 bases, with 20 bases between. CDR3 in DNA: TGTGCCAGCAGCTCCCCACCCGCTGGGGGGCCAGAGACCCAGTACTTC. As protein: CASSSPPAGGPETQYF.

The chain employs TRBV13 and TRBJ2-2, with D tentatively TRBD1 or TRBD2 (5 bases each). V was shortened by 4 bases and J by 5 bases, with 14 bases between the two germline ends. The CDR3 has 15 residues. The germline gives CDR1 PRHDT, CDR2 FYEKMQ (reference sequence). Written as DNA, the CDR3 is TGTGCCAGCAGCTGGGGACCAATGAGTACCGGGGAGCTGTTTTTT. Protein sequence: CASSWGPMSTGELFF.

The chain carries TRBV7-2 and TRBJ2-1; TRBD2 matches 14 bases. This CDR3 contains 18 residues. Germline CDR1 reads SGHTA; CDR2 reads FQGNSA. Trimming took 2 bases from V and 7 from J; bases not matched to a gene: 10. The chain's CDR3 is CASSLPAGLAGAFNEQFF. The CDR3 region has the DNA TGTGCCAGCAGCTTACCCGCGGGACTAGCGGGAGCCTTTAATGAGCAGTTCTTC.

This clone was seen more than once but under ten times. The chain recombines TRBV5-6 with TRBJ2-5; no definite D call. The germline CDR1 and CDR2 sequences are SGHDT and YYEEEE. The CDR3 contains 16 residues. Trimming shortened V by 0 bases and J by 1 base, and 13 bases separated the two germline ends. CDR3 sequence reads: CASSLESGGRQETQYF. Written as DNA, the CDR3 is TGTGCCAGCAGCTTGGAATCGGGTGGTCGCCAAGAGACCCAGTACTTC.

The chain uses TRBV11-2 and TRBJ2-7; 9 bases agree with TRBD2. This CDR3 spans 15 amino acids. The V and J ends lost 6 bases and 2 bases, in that order; junction bases with no gene match: 8. In germline, CDR1 is SGHAT, CDR2 FQNNGV. CDR3 loop: CASSLRLADTYEQYF. For the CDR3, the DNA is TGTGCCAGCAGTCTGAGACTAGCGGACACCTACGAGCAGTACTTC.

The sample holds one count of this clone. V gene TRBV27 combines with J gene TRBJ1-2; 7 positions agree with TRBD1. There are 12 residues in the CDR3. CDR1 is MNHEY, CDR2 SMNVEV, per germline (reference sequence). Trimming at V came to 6 bases and at J to 10 bases, leaving 8 bases not matched to a gene. The CDR3 DNA follows: TGTGCCAGCAGCATCACAGGGGCTCACTACACCTTC. It encodes CASSITGAHYTF.

This chain connects TRBV19 to TRBJ2-1; D is possibly TRBD2 (6 bases). Germline V gives CDR1 LNHDA, CDR2 SQIVND (reference sequence). The CDR3 is made up of 14 amino acids. V was trimmed by 3 bases and J by 4 bases, leaving 10 bases between them. CDR3 in amino acids: CASSITSIYNEQFF. In nucleotides, the CDR3 is TGTGCCAGTAGTATTACTAGCATTTACAATGAGCAGTTCTTC.

The V gene is TRBV7-2, the J gene TRBJ2-7; 7 positions match TRBD1. The CDR3 covers 13 residues. Per the germline V gene, CDR1 is SGHTA and CDR2 is FQGNSA. V trimming: 5 bases; J trimming: 2 bases; junction bases outside the gene matches: 3. CDR3 coding DNA: TGTGCCAGCAGCGTGGGACAGACCTACGAGCAGTACTTC. This gives the protein CASSVGQTYEQYF. The variable domain in full, with the rest retrieved from reference TRBV7-2 and TRBJ2-7, is GAGVSQSPSNKVTEKGKDVELRCDPISGHTALYWYRQSLGQGLEFLIYFQGNSAPDKSGLPSDRFSAERTGGSVSTLTIQRTQQEDSAVYLCASSVGQTYEQYFGPGTRLTVT.

The chain combines TRBV13 with TRBJ2-7; 8 bases line up with TRBD1. The CDR3 runs 14 residues. With 7 bases clipped from V and 5 bases from J, the junction kept 10 bases outside the gene matches. Germline values: CDR1 PRHDT, CDR2 FYEKMQ (reference sequence). CDR3 nucleotides: TGTGCCAGCACCTCGAGGCAGGGGGCCCACGAGCAGTACTTC. The encoded protein is CASTSRQGAHEQYF.

V and J are TRBV27 and TRBJ2-1, with TRBD2 matching over 8 bases. The CDR3 has 15 residues. The germline CDR1 and CDR2 sequences are MNHEY and SMNVEV (reference sequence). Losses at the gene ends were 7 bases for V and 2 bases for J; bases not matched to a gene: 7. CDR3: CASKFMGLAYNEQFF. The CDR3 DNA follows: TGTGCCAGCAAATTTATGGGACTAGCCTACAATGAGCAGTTCTTC.

This chain uses TRBV4-3 with TRBJ2-7, with D possibly TRBD1 on 6 matching bases. CDR3 length: 14 amino acids. V was trimmed by 4 bases and J by 4 bases, leaving 14 bases between them. Looked up from germline, CDR1 is LGHNA and CDR2 is YSLEER. As DNA, the CDR3 is TGCGCCAGCAGCCCAGGGTGGGGGCGTTACGAGCAGTACTTC. Residues: CASSPGWGRYEQYF.

The chain has TRBV5-6 and TRBJ2-7; 11 bases fit TRBD1. This CDR3 has 17 amino acids. Per germline, CDR1 SGHDT and CDR2 YYEEEE. Trimming cost V 0 bases and J 0 bases; bases outside gene matches: 5. The chain's CDR3 is CASSLVGQGASSYEQYF. CDR3 DNA: TGTGCCAGCAGCTTGGTAGGACAGGGGGCGAGCTCCTACGAGCAGTACTTC. Full variable domain (remainder filled in from reference TRBV5-6 and TRBJ2-7): DAGVTQSPTHLIKTRGQQVTLRCSPKSGHDTVSWYQQALGQGPQFIFQYYEEEERQRGNFPDRFSGHQFPNYSSELNVNALLLGDSALYLCASSLVGQGASSYEQYFGPGTRLTVT.

The chain carries TRBV9 and TRBJ2-7; the D gene could be TRBD1 or TRBD2 (5 bases each). Per the germline V gene, CDR1 is SGDLS and CDR2 is YYNGEE. V was clipped by 4 bases and J by 4 bases, with 15 bases between them. The CDR3 totals 14 residues. CDR3 in amino acids: CASSPPGTLYEQYF. Here the CDR3 DNA reads TGTGCCAGCAGCCCGCCTGGGACCTTATACGAGCAGTACTTC.

The rearrangement links TRBV7-6 to TRBJ2-5; D may be TRBD1 or TRBD2 (7 bases each). Germline loops: CDR1 SGHVS, CDR2 FNYEAQ. The CDR3 has 16 residues. Deletions cut 5 bases from V and 2 bases from J, with 18 bases between. The CDR3 here is CASSPGGRGRQETQYF. Here the CDR3 DNA reads TGTGCCAGCAGCCCAGGGGGGAGGGGTCGACAAGAGACCCAGTACTTC. Drawing the rest from reference TRBV7-6 and TRBJ2-5, the complete variable domain is GAGVSQSPRYKVTKRGQDVALRCDPISGHVSLYWYRQALGQGPEFLTYFNYEAQQDKSGLPNDRFSAERPEGSISTLTIQRTEQRDSAMYRCASSPGGRGRQETQYFGPGTRLLVL.

This rearrangement joins TRBV11-2 to TRBJ1-1, with 9 nucleotides matching TRBD1. Germline V gene data show CDR1 as SGHAT and CDR2 as FQNNGV. V gave up 5 bases and J gave up 1 base; unmatched junction bases: 5. The CDR3 extends over 15 amino acids. The DNA of the CDR3 is TGTGCCAGCAGCCCCTGGGACAGGGAGAACACTGAAGCTTTCTTT. It specifies CASSPWDRENTEAFF.

This clone was observed a few times. This chain's CDR3 is CASSLGSGRFGETQYF. The CDR3 DNA follows: TGTGCCAGCAGCTTAGGTAGCGGGAGGTTTGGAGAGACCCAGTACTTC. V gene TRBV7-2 combines with J gene TRBJ2-5, with 10 bases that match TRBD2. Losses at the gene ends were 1 base for V and 4 bases for J; bases not matched to a gene: 6. Germline CDR1 is SGHTA and CDR2 is FQGNSA. The CDR3 spans 16 residues.

The chain employs TRBV7-8 and TRBJ2-4; tentatively, D is TRBD2 (6 bases). The ends were cut back, 5 bases at V and 0 bases at J, with 11 bases in the middle. Per germline, CDR1 SGHVS and CDR2 FQNEAQ. The CDR3 contains 15 residues. CDR3 nucleotide sequence: TGTGCCAGCAGCCCTGGGGGGTTAGCCAAAAACATTCAGTACTTC. Translated, it gives CASSPGGLAKNIQYF.

In the case of this clone: Other DNA variants within this sample encode the same CDR3. The chain links TRBV19 to TRBJ1-1, with D unresolved. This CDR3 is built from 13 residues. In germline, CDR1 is LNHDA, CDR2 SQIVND (reference sequence). Trimming removed 3 bases from V and 5 bases from J, with 10 bases in between. The CDR3 spells CASSIGQVTEAFF. The CDR3 DNA reads TGTGCCAGTAGTATCGGGCAGGTTACTGAAGCTTTCTTT. Based on the CDR3 plus reference TRBV19 and TRBJ1-1, the full variable domain is DGGITQSPKYLFRKEGQNVTLSCEQNLNHDAMYWYRQDPGQGLRLIYYSQIVNDFQKGDIAEGYSVSREKKESFPLTVTSAQKNPTAFYLCASSIGQVTEAFFGQGTRLTVV.

This clone was counted only a few times. V and J are TRBV30 and TRBJ1-1; TRBD1 matches 8 bases. V lost 4 bases and J lost 2; bases outside the gene matches: 3. The CDR3 consists of 13 residues. Germline loops: CDR1 GTSNPN, CDR2 SVGIG (reference sequence). The CDR3 bases are TGTGCCTGGACCCCAGGGGGCAACACTGAAGCTTTCTTT. Protein: CAWTPGGNTEAFF.